These T cell receptor beta chains were read from a single sample in a study of a mutant IDH1 vaccine in newly diagnosed glioma. These receptors are not linked to any known antigen. Sequencing used immunoSEQ multiplex PCR; TCRdb keeps in-frame clones, though not all of them. In the table there are some 46,000 clones, roughly 92% of which are singletons. This specimen was PBMCs, taken from a glioma patient whose treatment included an IDH1 peptide vaccine. The receptor source for this set is a man between 45 and 60 years old with glioma. Both conserved end residues are part of each CDR3. The D gene is left open where the match is weak. Size tells how often a clone was seen (once, few, many) or the class of an expanded clone, and some rows leave it out.

>TRBV5-6|.|TRBJ2-7|TRBD2
CASSLQWEGPTYEQYF
TGTGCCAGCAGCTTACAGTGGGAGGGACCAACCTACGAGCAGTACTTC
>TRBV5-1|.|TRBJ1-5|TRBD1
CASSLGYRGQGANQPQHF
TGCGCCAGCAGCCTGGGATACCGAGGACAGGGAGCAAATCAGCCCCAGCATTTT
>TRBV28|.|TRBJ1-2|.
CASSLAAHYGYTF
TGTGCCAGCAGTTTAGCTGCCCACTATGGCTACACCTTC
>TRBV28|.|TRBJ2-7|TRBD1
CASSSPNSKTGWQYF
TGTGCCAGCAGTTCCCCAAACTCCAAGACAGGGTGGCAGTACTTC
>TRBV27|.|TRBJ1-5|TRBD1
CASRPDRESNQPQHF
TGTGCCAGCAGACCGGACAGGGAAAGCAATCAGCCCCAGCATTTT
>TRBV5-1|once|TRBJ1-2|.
CASSFDANYGYTF
TGCGCCAGCAGCTTCGACGCTAACTATGGCTACACCTTC
>TRBV18|.|TRBJ1-1|.
CASSPSIVAEAFF
TGTGCCAGCTCACCGAGCATTGTGGCTGAAGCTTTCTTT
>TRBV30|.|TRBJ2-5|TRBD1
CAWSLTYSRTGVETQYF
TGTGCCTGGAGTCTAACATATTCGAGGACAGGGGTAGAGACCCAGTACTTC
>TRBV6-1|.|TRBJ2-3|TRBD2
CASSGLAATDTQYF
TGTGCCAGCAGTGGTCTAGCGGCGACAGATACGCAGTATTTT
>TRBV6-1|.|TRBJ2-7|TRBD2
CASSDPLAGSYEQYF
TGTGCCAGCAGTGACCCCCTAGCGGGATCCTACGAGCAGTACTTC
>TRBV11-1|.|TRBJ2-2|.
CASSLRWQGLNTGELFF
TGTGCCAGCAGCTTACGATGGCAGGGGCTGAACACCGGGGAGCTGTTTTTT
>TRBV5-6|.|TRBJ2-4|.
CASSLFQGGVLAKNIQYF
TGTGCCAGCAGCTTGTTTCAGGGGGGCGTTCTAGCCAAAAACATTCAGTACTTC
>TRBV18|once|TRBJ1-4|TRBD1
CASSPRTGGTEKLFF
TGTGCCAGCTCACCCCGGACAGGGGGCACTGAAAAACTGTTTTTT
>TRBV20-1|.|TRBJ1-1|.
CSARDGPEAFF
TGCAGTGCTAGAGATGGACCTGAAGCTTTCTTT
>TRBV28|.|TRBJ2-5|.
CASSLGLSWGSEETQYF
TGTGCCAGCAGTTTAGGGCTTAGTTGGGGGTCGGAAGAGACCCAGTACTTC
>TRBV2|.|TRBJ2-7|.
CASSGQPLGGGGYEQYF
TGTGCCAGCAGTGGCCAACCTCTGGGAGGGGGCGGATACGAGCAGTACTTC
>TRBV7-6|few|TRBJ2-3|.
CASSLRPTADTQYF
TGTGCCAGCAGCTTAAGGCCAACCGCAGATACGCAGTATTTT
>TRBV19|.|TRBJ2-7|.
CASSIRGITYEQYF
TGTGCCAGTAGTATTCGGGGGATAACCTACGAGCAGTACTTC
>TRBV19|.|TRBJ1-1|TRBD1
CASRIRDRGTEAFF
TGTGCCAGTAGAATTCGGGACAGGGGGACTGAAGCTTTCTTT
>TRBV29-1|.|TRBJ1-4|.
CSVGLVQGGNEKLFF
TGCAGCGTTGGTTTGGTGCAGGGTGGAAATGAAAAACTGTTTTTT
>TRBV2|once|TRBJ2-7|TRBD2
CASSLRGLAYEQYF
TGTGCCAGCAGTCTTCGCGGACTAGCCTACGAGCAGTACTTC
>TRBV7-2|.|TRBJ1-1|.
CASTYAGTEAFF
TGTGCCAGCACTTACGCGGGCACTGAAGCTTTCTTT
>TRBV25-1|.|TRBJ2-5|.
CASSESRTYQETQYF
TGTGCCAGCAGTGAATCGCGGACGTACCAAGAGACCCAGTACTTC
>TRBV2|once|TRBJ2-5|.
CASGETQYF
TGTGCCAGCGGAGAGACCCAGTACTTC
>TRBV9|.|TRBJ2-3|.
CASSVAGVGPDTQYF
TGTGCCAGCAGCGTAGCGGGGGTAGGTCCAGATACGCAGTATTTT
>TRBV27|.|TRBJ2-1|TRBD1
CASSQGQGGDNEQFF
TGTGCCAGCAGTCAAGGACAGGGCGGGGACAATGAGCAGTTCTTC
>TRBV19|.|TRBJ1-4|TRBD1
CASSKRQGNEKLFF
TGTGCCAGTAGTAAGAGACAGGGTAATGAAAAACTGTTTTTT
>TRBV7-6|.|TRBJ2-1|.
CASSPSTRNEQFF
TGTGCCAGCAGCCCCTCGACTAGAAATGAGCAGTTCTTC